A selection of T cell receptor beta chains follows, all from one sample in a study of blood T cell repertoires in COVID-19. The data were produced by immunoSEQ multiplex PCR, yet TCRdb's version contains in-frame clones alone and is incomplete. The sample carries 35,000 to 45,000 clones, almost 95% recorded once. What was sequenced was peripheral blood. These receptors originate from a man aged 45 to 65 with active COVID-19. Both conserved end residues are part of each CDR3. D genes are given only for firm matches. Not all rows give a size; the values are once, few, many and, for expanded clones, a class.

j_gene	v_gene	abundance	d_gene	CDR3aa	CDR3nt
TRBJ2-3	TRBV2	NA	NA	CASRKSTSTDTQYF	TGTGCCAGCAGGAAGAGTACTAGCACAGATACGCAGTATTTT
TRBJ2-1	TRBV11-3	NA	NA	CASSLGSAAGWGSYNEQFF	TGTGCCAGCAGCTTAGGGTCCGCGGCGGGTTGGGGCTCCTACAATGAGCAGTTCTTC
TRBJ2-3	TRBV14	few	NA	CASSYQGDWKYF	TGTGCCAGCAGCTACCAGGGCGATTGGAAGTATTTT
TRBJ2-1	TRBV6-4	NA	TRBD1	CASSAEGQTLLVNEQFF	TGTGCCAGCAGTGCCGAGGGACAGACCCTTCTTGTCAATGAGCAGTTCTTC
TRBJ1-6	TRBV2	few	NA	CASRRQLPSPLHF	TGTGCCAGCAGGAGACAGCTACCCTCACCCCTCCACTTT
TRBJ2-1	TRBV5-1	NA	TRBD2	CASSTLAGAGGNEQFF	TGCGCCAGCAGCACTTTGGCGGGAGCTGGCGGGAATGAGCAGTTCTTC
TRBJ2-7	TRBV14	NA	TRBD2	CASSQDPSGVSYEQYF	TGTGCCAGCAGCCAAGACCCTAGCGGGGTCTCCTACGAGCAGTACTTC
TRBJ2-1	TRBV10-3	NA	TRBD2	CATTGLAGVEQFF	TGTGCCACCACGGGACTAGCGGGAGTCGAGCAGTTCTTC
TRBJ2-3	TRBV7-3	NA	NA	CASSGGMVTDTQYF	TGTGCCAGCAGCGGCGGGATGGTCACAGATACGCAGTATTTT
TRBJ2-3	TRBV28	NA	NA	CASSSPGAGGTDTQYF	TGTGCCAGCAGTTCCCCTGGGGCCGGAGGCACAGATACGCAGTATTTT
TRBJ1-3	TRBV5-1	NA	NA	CASSWGTGLSGNTIYF	TGCGCCAGCAGCTGGGGAACAGGCCTCTCTGGAAACACCATATATTTT
TRBJ2-1	TRBV3-1/TRBV3-2	once	TRBD1	CASSQARDSSYNEQFF	TGTGCCAGCAGCCAGGCCCGGGACAGCTCCTACAATGAGCAGTTCTTC
TRBJ2-4	TRBV5-1	NA	TRBD2	CASSSSGRASAKNIQYF	TGCGCCAGCAGTTCTAGCGGGAGGGCCTCGGCCAAAAACATTCAGTACTTC
TRBJ2-3	TRBV5-4	once	NA	CASPSGDTQYF	TGTGCCAGCCCATCTGGCGATACGCAGTATTTT
TRBJ2-5	TRBV6-1	NA	TRBD2	CASSEGGTSGTFQETQYF	TGTGCCAGCAGTGAAGGAGGGACTAGCGGGACCTTCCAAGAGACCCAGTACTTC
TRBJ1-2	TRBV25-1	few	TRBD1	CASSVTGTLYGYTF	TGTGCCAGCAGTGTGACAGGGACTCTCTATGGCTACACCTTC
TRBJ2-2	TRBV2	once	TRBD2	CASFRGTSGSRGTGELFF	TGTGCCAGCTTTCGGGGGACTAGCGGGAGCAGGGGCACCGGGGAGCTGTTTTTT
TRBJ2-3	TRBV19	NA	TRBD1	CASSTRGFTDTQYF	TGTGCCAGTAGTACCAGGGGGTTTACAGATACGCAGTATTTT
TRBJ2-7	TRBV19	NA	TRBD2	CASSETSGRLIEQYF	TGTGCCAGTAGTGAGACTAGCGGGAGGCTTATCGAGCAGTACTTC
TRBJ2-7	TRBV5-6	NA	NA	CASSGASLNDEQYF	TGTGCCAGCAGCGGGGCCTCCTTGAACGACGAGCAGTACTTC
TRBJ1-5	TRBV18	NA	NA	CASSVLSRNDAGNQPQHF	TGTGCCAGCTCAGTTTTATCCAGAAACGATGCCGGCAATCAGCCCCAGCATTTT
TRBJ2-3	TRBV11-3	NA	TRBD2	CASSFGGESTDTQYF	TGTGCCAGCAGCTTCGGGGGGGAAAGCACAGATACGCAGTATTTT
TRBJ1-5	TRBV20-1	NA	NA	CSARGSGPQHF	TGCAGTGCTAGAGGGTCCGGGCCCCAGCATTTT
TRBJ2-2	TRBV5-1	NA	TRBD2	CASSGSGAINTGELFF	TGCGCCAGCAGCGGTAGCGGGGCAATAAACACCGGGGAGCTGTTTTTT
TRBJ2-1	TRBV2	NA	TRBD1	CASSENGQGYDEQFF	TGTGCCAGCAGTGAAAATGGACAGGGCTACGATGAGCAGTTCTTC
TRBJ2-7	TRBV7-2	NA	TRBD2	CASSLEGREVTTEQYF	TGTGCCAGCAGCTTAGAGGGGCGGGAGGTTACCACCGAGCAGTACTTC
TRBJ2-1	TRBV9	NA	NA	CASSETGLTYNEQFF	TGTGCCAGCAGCGAAACAGGTCTGACCTACAATGAGCAGTTCTTC
TRBJ2-5	TRBV5-1	NA	NA	CASSSRGAGETQYF	TGCGCCAGCAGCTCCCGCGGGGCGGGAGAGACCCAGTACTTC
TRBJ2-4	TRBV2	NA	TRBD1	CASSDGRTGGIVAKNIQYF	TGTGCCAGCAGTGACGGACGGACAGGGGGCATCGTTGCCAAAAACATTCAGTACTTC
TRBJ2-1	TRBV18	NA	TRBD1	CASSPQDRVDYNEQFF	TGTGCCAGCTCACCACAAGACAGGGTAGACTACAATGAGCAGTTCTTC
TRBJ2-1	TRBV7-2	NA	NA	CASSPGPRGNEQFF	TGTGCCAGCAGCCCCGGGCCTCGGGGCAATGAGCAGTTCTTC
TRBJ1-5	TRBV2	NA	NA	CASSETGNQPQHF	TGTGCCAGCAGTGAAACCGGGAACCAGCCCCAGCATTTT
TRBJ1-5	TRBV12-3/TRBV12-4	NA	TRBD1	CASSGTGNQPQHF	TGTGCCAGCAGTGGGACAGGGAATCAGCCCCAGCATTTT
TRBJ2-5	TRBV5-1	NA	TRBD1	CASSLLTGDVETQYF	TGCGCCAGCAGCTTGCTGACAGGGGATGTGGAGACCCAGTACTTC
TRBJ1-1	TRBV7-9	NA	NA	CASSFSLNTEAFF	TGTGCCAGCAGCTTTTCCTTGAACACTGAAGCTTTCTTT
TRBJ1-3	TRBV15	NA	NA	CATSRAQGRIGNTIYF	TGTGCCACCAGCAGAGCTCAGGGTAGGATTGGAAACACCATATATTTT
TRBJ2-3	TRBV12-5	NA	NA	CASGLGVTDTQYF	TGTGCTAGTGGTTTAGGGGTCACAGATACGCAGTATTTT
TRBJ2-7	TRBV27	NA	NA	CASSLWNRVSEQYF	TGTGCCAGCAGTTTATGGAACAGGGTCTCCGAGCAGTACTTC
TRBJ2-7	TRBV3-1/TRBV3-2	NA	NA	CASSPYSDRAGEQYF	TGTGCCAGCAGCCCATACTCCGACCGGGCGGGTGAGCAGTACTTC
TRBJ2-6	TRBV5-4	once	TRBD2	CASSLGVTSTTSGSLNVLTF	TGTGCCAGCAGCTTGGGGGTCACGTCGACAACTAGCGGGAGTCTCAACGTCCTGACTTTC
TRBJ1-2	TRBV5-8	NA	TRBD1	CASSLGTGGFAGGYTF	TGTGCCAGCAGCTTAGGGACAGGGGGCTTCGCCGGTGGCTACACCTTC
TRBJ2-1	TRBV5-1	NA	TRBD2	CASSLLAGGRYEQFF	TGCGCCAGCAGCCTACTAGCGGGAGGTCGCTATGAGCAGTTCTTC
TRBJ2-7	TRBV9	once	TRBD2	CASSPLAGPYEQYF	TGTGCCAGCAGCCCTCTAGCGGGTCCCTACGAGCAGTACTTC
TRBJ2-5	TRBV28	NA	TRBD1	CASSFRDREKETQYF	TGTGCCAGCAGTTTTCGGGACAGGGAGAAAGAGACCCAGTACTTC
TRBJ1-6	TRBV14	NA	TRBD1	CASSRRGQGGNSPLHF	TGTGCCAGCAGCCGGAGAGGACAGGGCGGTAATTCACCCCTCCACTTT
TRBJ1-1	TRBV7-8	NA	NA	CASSLALGYTEAFF	TGTGCCAGCAGCTTAGCGCTGGGCTACACTGAAGCTTTCTTT
TRBJ1-1	TRBV18	NA	NA	CASSSTDRNTEAFF	TGTGCCAGCTCCTCAACAGACAGGAACACTGAAGCTTTCTTT
TRBJ2-3	TRBV6-5	NA	NA	CAGLRGGSTDTQYF	TGTGCCGGTCTAAGGGGAGGATCCACAGATACGCAGTATTTT
TRBJ2-2	TRBV9	NA	NA	CASSVASNTGELFF	TGTGCCAGCAGCGTAGCTAGTAACACCGGGGAGCTGTTTTTT
TRBJ2-1	TRBV19	once	TRBD1	CASRIGTALNEQFF	TGTGCCAGTAGGATAGGGACAGCCCTCAATGAGCAGTTCTTC
TRBJ2-3	TRBV11-1	NA	TRBD2	CASSRAAGVTDTQYF	TGTGCCAGCAGCCGCGCAGCGGGAGTCACAGATACGCAGTATTTT
TRBJ1-5	TRBV11-2	NA	NA	CASSLNQAREPQHF	TGTGCCAGCAGCTTAAATCAGGCAAGAGAGCCCCAGCATTTT
TRBJ1-3	TRBV6-5	once	TRBD1	CASGRQGETGNTIYF	TGTGCCAGCGGACGACAGGGAGAGACTGGAAACACCATATATTTT
TRBJ2-1	TRBV19	once	NA	CASSMRDPSSYNEQFF	TGTGCCAGTAGTATGAGAGATCCGAGCTCCTACAATGAGCAGTTCTTC
TRBJ2-3	TRBV6-1	NA	TRBD2	CASREAGGVSGTQYF	TGTGCCAGCAGGGAAGCGGGAGGAGTGAGCGGTACGCAGTATTTT
TRBJ2-1	TRBV7-3	NA	TRBD2	CASSRSGPATYNEQFF	TGTGCCAGCAGCCGTAGCGGGCCGGCTACCTACAATGAGCAGTTCTTC